These T cell receptor beta chains were read from a single sample in a study of CD8+ T cells in alopecia areata. Using immunoSEQ multiplex PCR, the repertoire was profiled, and TCRdb retains in-frame clones only, with some absent. The data contain roughly 200,000 clones, over 40% of them singletons. The sample here was CD4+ T cells sorted from blood, taken between weeks 36 and 40, from a patient treated with tofacitinib. These receptors were obtained from a human donor with alopecia areata. Both conserved end residues are part of each CDR3. The D gene is left open where the match is weak. Clone sizes are given selectively: once, few, many, or a class where the clone is expanded.

d_call | j_call | clone_size | v_call | cdr3_nt | cdr3_aa
NA | TRBJ2-2 | NA | TRBV6-1 | TGTGCCAGCGGGACCGCGAACACCGGGGAGCTGTTTTTT | CASGTANTGELFF
TRBD1 | TRBJ1-1 | NA | TRBV5-4 | TGTGCCAGCAGCCTTGGCGACAGGGCGACTGAAGCTTTCTTT | CASSLGDRATEAFF
NA | TRBJ1-4 | NA | TRBV30 | TGTGCCTGGAGTGCACCCGTCGTTTGGGGGGGTGGAAACGAAAAACTGTTTTTT | CAWSAPVVWGGGNEKLFF
NA | TRBJ1-4 | NA | TRBV6-6 | TGTGCCAGCAGGGACAGTACAACTAATGAAAAACTGTTTTTT | CASRDSTTNEKLFF
NA | TRBJ2-3 | few | TRBV28 | TGTGCCAGCACCGTAGCGGGCACAGATACGCAGTATTTT | CASTVAGTDTQYF
TRBD2 | TRBJ2-2 | NA | TRBV9 | TGTGCCAGCAGCGTAGACCTAGCGGGGACTGACACCGGGGAGCTGTTTTTT | CASSVDLAGTDTGELFF
NA | TRBJ1-1 | few | TRBV29-1 | TGCAGCAATCACCGGGAGGGAACTGAAGCTTTCTTT | CSNHREGTEAFF
NA | TRBJ2-7 | NA | TRBV30 | TGTGCATTGCGGGATAGCTCCTACGAGCAGTACTTC | CALRDSSYEQYF
NA | TRBJ2-5 | NA | TRBV4-2 | TGTGCCAGCAGCCAAGTCGGCGGTCAAGAGACCCAGTACTTC | CASSQVGGQETQYF
NA | TRBJ2-3 | NA | TRBV7-9 | TGTGCCAGCAGCTTAGCCGATACGCAGTATTTT | CASSLADTQYF
NA | TRBJ2-2 | few | TRBV29-1 | TGCAGCGTTGGGTCAGGTGGCTGGGGCGGGGAGCTGTTTTTT | CSVGSGGWGGELFF
NA | TRBJ1-4 | few | TRBV7-9 | TGTGCCAGCAGCTCCATGTGGACAGCAACTAATGAAAAACTGTTTTTT | CASSSMWTATNEKLFF
NA | TRBJ2-5 | NA | TRBV11-2 | TGTGCCAGCAGCTTAGTTGGAGTACAGACCCAGTACTTC | CASSLVGVQTQYF
TRBD2 | TRBJ2-1 | NA | TRBV9 | TGTGCCAGCAGCGTATCCAGCGGGAGGGCGGCTGAGCAGTTCTTC | CASSVSSGRAAEQFF
TRBD1 | TRBJ1-2 | NA | TRBV5-1 | TGCGCCAGCAGCTCGACAGGGGAGTATGGCTACACCTTC | CASSSTGEYGYTF
NA | TRBJ1-5 | NA | TRBV2 | TGTGCCAGCAGTCCTTTAGAAGGACAGCCCCAGCATTTT | CASSPLEGQPQHF
TRBD2 | TRBJ2-1 | NA | TRBV5-5 | TGTGCCAGCAGCCCCCGGGGGACTAGCACGACCAGTGAGCAGTTCTTC | CASSPRGTSTTSEQFF
NA | TRBJ2-1 | NA | TRBV10-3 | TGTGCCATCAGTGAGAGTGGGGTTGAGCAGTTCTTC | CAISESGVEQFF
NA | TRBJ2-5 | few | TRBV7-9 | TGTGCCAGCAGCCCGACGCTGGGGGGCCCAGCGGAGACCCAGTACTTC | CASSPTLGGPAETQYF
TRBD2 | TRBJ2-1 | few | TRBV10-1 | TGCGCCAGCCCTTTCGGGAGGGGAAATGAGCAGTTCTTC | CASPFGRGNEQFF
NA | TRBJ2-3 | NA | TRBV2 | TGTGCCAGCAGTGAATCAGGACACCTCATGGGGGATACGCAGTATTTT | CASSESGHLMGDTQYF
TRBD2 | TRBJ2-3 | few | TRBV29-1 | TGCAGCGTTGAAAGTAGCGGGAGAGTAGATACGCAGTATTTT | CSVESSGRVDTQYF
TRBD1 | TRBJ2-7 | once | TRBV30 | TGTGCCTGGAGTGTAGGGACAGCCTACGAGCAGTACTTC | CAWSVGTAYEQYF
TRBD1 | TRBJ1-2 | few | TRBV4-3 | TGCGCCAGCAGCCGGCTCGCCCCGGACAGGGGGATTGGCTACACCTTC | CASSRLAPDRGIGYTF
NA | TRBJ2-1 | NA | TRBV4-3 | TGCGCCAGCAGCCAAGAAGGGGGGGTTGCCTACAATGAGCAGTTCTTC | CASSQEGGVAYNEQFF
NA | TRBJ1-2 | few | TRBV27 | TGTGCCAGCAGCGACTTTATTGGGTTTGGGAACTATGGCTACACCTTC | CASSDFIGFGNYGYTF
TRBD2 | TRBJ2-3 | few | TRBV10-3 | TGTGCCATCAGTCCGGGACTAGCGGGAATTAACCTAGTGGATACGCAGTATTTT | CAISPGLAGINLVDTQYF
NA | TRBJ2-7 | NA | TRBV4-1 | TGCGCCAGCAGCCAGCACTCCTACGAGCAGTACTTC | CASSQHSYEQYF
NA | TRBJ2-1 | few | TRBV2 | TGTGCCAGCAGCCTGTTAGGGGGGGACGATGAGCAGTTCTTC | CASSLLGGDDEQFF
TRBD1 | TRBJ1-4 | NA | TRBV7-8 | TGTGCCAGCAGCCATCCGGGACAGGGGTATGAAAAACTGTTTTTT | CASSHPGQGYEKLFF
TRBD1 | TRBJ2-7 | NA | TRBV5-1 | TGCGCCAGCATGGTGACAGGGGGCTACGAGCAGTACTTC | CASMVTGGYEQYF
NA | TRBJ2-3 | few | TRBV5-1 | TGCGCCAGCAGCGCCGCTTTCGTGGGGGGAACAGATACGCAGTATTTT | CASSAAFVGGTDTQYF
NA | TRBJ2-5 | NA | TRBV5-1 | TGCGCCAGCAGCCCGACAGGGAGCGGGGCCCAGTACTTC | CASSPTGSGAQYF
NA | TRBJ2-7 | few | TRBV28 | TGTGCCAGCAGTTCCGCTGATCCCGGGGCGCACGAGCAGTACTTC | CASSSADPGAHEQYF
TRBD1 | TRBJ1-2 | NA | TRBV27 | TGTGCCAGCAGTCCCCACCCGGGACAGGGGAACTATGGCTACACCTTC | CASSPHPGQGNYGYTF
TRBD1 | TRBJ2-3 | NA | TRBV28 | TGTGCCAGCAGCTCCCCACGACAGGGGGCGCGGGATACGCAGTATTTT | CASSSPRQGARDTQYF
TRBD1 | TRBJ2-7 | NA | TRBV5-1 | TGCGCCAGCAGCCCAACACCTTGGGGGACAGGGGGCCACGAGCAGTACTTC | CASSPTPWGTGGHEQYF
NA | TRBJ2-3 | few | TRBV27 | TGTGCCAGCAGTTTTAGGTGGGCGGATACGCAGTATTTT | CASSFRWADTQYF
NA | TRBJ2-2 | NA | TRBV6-1 | TGTGCCAGCAGCCTTCTGGACAGATACACCGGGGAGCTGTTTTTT | CASSLLDRYTGELFF
TRBD2 | TRBJ2-7 | NA | TRBV7-2 | TGTGCCAGCAGCTTAGGCGGGAGGCCGAGCGAGCAGTACTTC | CASSLGGRPSEQYF
TRBD1 | TRBJ2-2 | NA | TRBV30 | TGTGCCTGGAGTCTTCATATAGGGACAGGGAAGGAGCTGTTTTTT | CAWSLHIGTGKELFF
TRBD1 | TRBJ2-1 | NA | TRBV7-3 | TGTGCCAGCAGCTTGGCCGGGACAGGGGTTTACAATGAGCAGTTCTTC | CASSLAGTGVYNEQFF
NA | TRBJ2-1 | NA | TRBV14 | TGTGCCAGCAGCTTAAAGAATGAGCAGTTCTTC | CASSLKNEQFF
TRBD1 | TRBJ1-2 | few | TRBV5-6 | TGTGCCAGCAGCTTGGGGGACAGGGAAAGAGATGGCTACACCTTC | CASSLGDRERDGYTF
NA | TRBJ2-5 | NA | TRBV30 | TGTGCCTGGAGTGGGCCGTCAAGGACCCAGTACTTC | CAWSGPSRTQYF
NA | TRBJ2-6 | NA | TRBV27 | TGTGCCAGCCGAAGGGAAGGACCCTCTGGGGCCAACGTCCTGACTTTC | CASRREGPSGANVLTF
TRBD1 | TRBJ1-1 | NA | TRBV5-1 | TGCGCCAGCACCTCAGGGGGCTTGGGCACTGAAGCTTTCTTT | CASTSGGLGTEAFF
TRBD1 | TRBJ2-3 | NA | TRBV29-1 | TGCAGCGTTGAGAAGGGGGCGAGCACAGATACGCAGTATTTT | CSVEKGASTDTQYF
TRBD2 | TRBJ2-1 | NA | TRBV7-2 | TGTGCCAGCAGCTTATTTTCCGAGGGACTAGCGAGCAATGAGCAGTTCTTC | CASSLFSEGLASNEQFF
NA | TRBJ2-1 | NA | TRBV5-1 | TGCGCCAGCAGCTTGGGGACAGCCACTACTGAGCAGTTCTTC | CASSLGTATTEQFF
NA | TRBJ2-1 | few | TRBV5-1 | TGCGCCAGCAGCGCTTCAGGGGTGTATAGCAATGAGCAGTTCTTC | CASSASGVYSNEQFF
NA | TRBJ1-2 | NA | TRBV7-9 | TGTGCCAGCAGCTTGACCTCAGGGCTGAATGGCTACACCTTC | CASSLTSGLNGYTF
TRBD1 | TRBJ1-1 | few | TRBV10-3 | TGTGCCACCGGGACAGCGAACACTGAAGCTTTCTTT | CATGTANTEAFF
TRBD2 | TRBJ2-1 | NA | TRBV29-1 | TGCAGCGTTGCCCGGAGGCCCTTAGCGGGAGGGCCGCGGGAGTACAATGAGCAGTTCTTC | CSVARRPLAGGPREYNEQFF
NA | TRBJ2-5 | NA | TRBV29-1 | TGCAGCGTTGGTTGGGCCGCCAGGGAGACCCAGTACTTC | CSVGWAARETQYF
TRBD1 | TRBJ1-5 | NA | TRBV9 | TGTGCCAGCAGCAGACAGGGGGGCAATCAGCCCCAGCATTTT | CASSRQGGNQPQHF
NA | TRBJ1-2 | once | TRBV9 | TGTGCCAGCAGCGTAGGAAGGGGTTATGGCTACACCTTC | CASSVGRGYGYTF
NA | TRBJ1-2 | NA | TRBV5-4 | TGTGCCAGCAGCCCCCCGCGGGGCCCCCTGGTTGGCTACACCTTC | CASSPPRGPLVGYTF
NA | TRBJ1-1 | NA | TRBV5-1 | TGCGCCAGCAGCTTGAGGTGGAAGGATGAAGCTTTCTTT | CASSLRWKDEAFF